The 12 T cell receptor beta chains below come from one sample, sequenced in a study of PD-L1 blockade in urothelial cancer. Time point denoted: pretreatment peripheral blood. The table came from immunoSEQ multiplex PCR; TCRdb's copy has only in-frame clones and leaves some out. The table lists roughly 130,000 clones, about 81% of them singletons, with roughly 3.5% in the top ten. Sample: PBMCs, taken around atezolizumab (anti-PD-L1) treatment. The receptors were gathered from a man aged 50 to 60 with urothelial cancer.

This rearrangement joins TRBV4-2 to TRBJ2-7; 11 bases are a match to TRBD2. The CDR3 contains 16 residues. Germline V gene sequence: CDR1 LGHNA, CDR2 YNFKEQ. With 2 bases clipped from V and 3 bases from J, the junction kept 6 bases outside the gene matches. The CDR3 DNA follows: TGTGCCAGCAGCCAAATAGCCGGACTAGCGGGCTACGAGCAGTACTTC. Amino acid sequence: CASSQIAGLAGYEQYF.

The rearrangement uses TRBV6-1 and TRBJ1-5; 8 nucleotides match TRBD1. V shed 7 bases and J 4 bases; nucleotides not matched to a gene: 6. CDR3 length equals 14 residues. The V gene's germline CDR1 is MNHNS and CDR2 SASEGT. The CDR3 here is CASTVRTGNQPQHF. CDR3 sequence (DNA): TGTGCCAGCACTGTGCGGACAGGGAATCAGCCCCAGCATTTT.

The chain has TRBV5-6 and TRBJ1-6; 7 bases fit TRBD1. V trimming: 0 bases; J trimming: 10 bases; junction bases outside the gene matches: 7. The CDR3 is made up of 15 amino acids. CDR1 and CDR2 from the germline V gene are SGHDT and YYEEEE. The CDR3 coding sequence is TGTGCCAGCAGCTTGGAAGGGGGCGAAAGGTCACCCCTCCACTTT. Protein product: CASSLEGGERSPLHF.

V is TRBV27 and J is TRBJ2-7; D remains unclear. The germline V and J ends were trimmed by 4 bases and 4 bases, with 11 bases remaining between them. Germline values: CDR1 MNHEY, CDR2 SMNVEV (reference sequence). The length of the CDR3 is 13 residues. DNA for the CDR3: TGTGCCAGCAGTTCGCGGAGATATTACGAGCAGTACTTC. Its protein product is CASSSRRYYEQYF.

The CDR3 loop reads CASSAGLAGEQFF. For the CDR3, the DNA is TGTGCCAGCAGCGCCGGGCTAGCGGGCGAGCAGTTCTTC. V is TRBV7-3 and J is TRBJ2-1; 8 nucleotides align to TRBD2. The germline CDR1 and CDR2 sequences are SGHTA and FQGTGA. Losses at the gene ends were 5 bases for V and 10 bases for J; bases not matched to a gene: 7. The CDR3 consists of 13 residues. Full variable domain (missing parts from reference TRBV7-3 and TRBJ2-1): GAGVSQTPSNKVTEKGKYVELRCDPISGHTALYWYRQSLGQGPEFLIYFQGTGAADDSGLPNDRFFAVRPEGSVSTLKIQRTERGDSAVYLCASSAGLAGEQFFGPGTRLTVL.

This chain links TRBV7-8 with TRBJ2-7; 7 bases align to TRBD2. CDR3 length: 16 amino acids. Germline trimming cut 4 bases from V and 1 base from J; bases unmatched to any gene: 10. Germline V gene lookup returns CDR1 SGHVS and CDR2 FQNEAQ. The CDR3 DNA reads as TGTGCCAGCAGCTCGAGGGAGGCTAGCGGTTCCTACGAGCAGTACTTC. It translates to CASSSREASGSYEQYF. Full variable domain (missing parts from reference TRBV7-8 and TRBJ2-7): GAGVSQSPRYKVAKRGQDVALRCDPISGHVSLFWYQQALGQGPEFLTYFQNEAQLDKSGLPSDRFFAERPEGSVSTLKIQRTQQEDSAVYLCASSSREASGSYEQYFGPGTRLTVT.

This sequence joins TRBV5-8 and TRBJ2-1, with 11 bases matching TRBD2. V was clipped by 0 bases and J by 7 bases; unmatched bases: 6. The CDR3 length is 16 residues. CDR1 and CDR2 (germline): SGHTS, YDEGEE. CDR3 region: CASSLEGSGRENEQFF. The CDR3 bases are TGTGCCAGCAGCTTGGAAGGTAGCGGGAGGGAAAATGAGCAGTTCTTC.

This chain joins TRBV28 and TRBJ1-5; 12 nucleotides agree with TRBD1. The CDR3 has 18 amino acids. CDR1 is MDHEN and CDR2 is SYDVKM in the germline V gene. The trim removed 5 bases at V and 2 bases at J, leaving 10 bases unmatched. The CDR3 sequence: CASSDNRDRGPGNQPQHF. The CDR3 DNA follows: TGTGCCAGCAGTGACAACCGGGACAGGGGGCCGGGCAATCAGCCCCAGCATTTT. Complete variable domain (other parts from reference TRBV28 and TRBJ1-5): DVKVTQSSRYLVKRTGEKVFLECVQDMDHENMFWYRQDPGLGLRLIYFSYDVKMKEKGDIPEGYSVSREKKERFSLILESASTNQTSMYLCASSDNRDRGPGNQPQHFGDGTRLSIL.

This rearrangement joins TRBV28 to TRBJ2-1; 8 bases fit TRBD2. Per the germline V gene, CDR1 is MDHEN and CDR2 is SYDVKM. The CDR3 extends over 14 amino acids. V lost 6 bases to trimming and J lost 4 bases; unmatched junction nucleotides: 5. The CDR3: CASRLAGTYNEQFF. CDR3 nucleotide sequence: TGTGCCAGCAGATTAGCGGGAACTTACAATGAGCAGTTCTTC.

The CDR3 here is CATILGGGRTEAFF. The CDR3 DNA sequence: TGTGCCACCATCCTAGGGGGGGGTAGGACTGAAGCTTTCTTT. The V call is TRBV6-1, the J call TRBJ1-1, with D perhaps matching TRBD1 (6 bases). The CDR3 sequence is 14 residues long. Germline V lookup: CDR1 MNHNS, CDR2 SASEGT. V dropped 10 bases and J dropped 5 bases, with 20 bases sitting between them.

This clone was counted only a few times. CDR3 protein: CASSDPGFDEKLFF. The CDR3 nucleotides are TGTGCCAGCAGTGATCCGGGGTTCGACGAAAAACTGTTTTTT. This rearrangement joins TRBV2 to TRBJ1-4; no clear D. This CDR3 has 14 amino acids. Trimming pared 3 bases from V and 8 bases from J, leaving 13 bases between. Germline assignment: CDR1 SNHLY and CDR2 FYNNEI.

The J gene is TRBJ1-1, the V gene TRBV27; D not certain. The CDR3 runs 13 residues. Trimming removed 7 bases from V and 0 bases from J, with 9 bases in between. Germline CDR1 reads MNHEY; CDR2 reads SMNVEV (reference sequence). Written as DNA, the CDR3 is TGTGCCAGCAAAGGGAGGATGAACACTGAAGCTTTCTTT. This sequence encodes CASKGRMNTEAFF.